One sample yielded the 5 T cell receptor beta chains listed below, sequenced in a study of T cell responses to AZD1222 COVID-19 vaccine. Measured with immunoSEQ multiplex PCR; TCRdb has only the in-frame clones, and not every one. Of approximately 100,000 clones listed, roughly nine tenths are singletons. This specimen consisted of peripheral blood, obtained on day 0 of AZD1222 vaccination. These receptors were obtained from an adult in good health.

This chain connects TRBV3-1 (or the pseudogene TRBV3-2) to TRBJ2-7; D might be TRBD1 (6 bases). The CDR3 has 14 amino acids. Trimming stripped 4 bases from V and 9 bases from J, with 19 bases between. Per germline, CDR1 LGHDT and CDR2 YNNKEL (reference sequence). The CDR3 region is CASSPPHIQGRQYF. CDR3 DNA sequence: TGTGCCAGCAGCCCGCCGCATATCCAGGGGAGGCAGTACTTC.

The gene calls are TRBV27 and TRBJ2-7; a weak D match, TRBD2 (5 bases). Trimming took off 8 bases at V and 1 base at J, with 9 bases between the two ends. This CDR3 has 12 amino acids. Germline V gene data show CDR1 as MNHEY and CDR2 as SMNVEV (reference sequence). The CDR3 region has the DNA TGTGCCAGCGGCGACTATTCCTACGAGCAGTACTTC. Protein sequence: CASGDYSYEQYF.

The CDR3 bases are TGTGCCTGGAGGGCCTCGGCGGGCAGGGTGAGGGAAAAACTGTTTTTT. Translation: CAWRASAGRVREKLFF. V usage is TRBV30 and J usage is TRBJ1-4; maybe TRBD1 (5 bases). Trimming removed 3 bases at V and 8 bases at J, with 22 bases between. The CDR3 contains 16 residues. Germline V CDR1 and CDR2: GTSNPN, SVGIG (reference sequence).

This clone has only one observation. This sequence joins TRBV5-6 and TRBJ2-7; D gene uncertain. CDR1 is SGHDT, CDR2 YYEEEE, per germline. Trimming pared 4 bases from V and 2 bases from J, leaving 7 bases between. This CDR3 is 12 amino acids long. The CDR3 sequence is CASSRRAYEQYF. In DNA form, the CDR3 reads TGTGCCAGCAGCCGGAGAGCCTACGAGCAGTACTTC.

This chain connects TRBV7-3 to TRBJ1-6; D unclear. The CDR3 has 14 amino acids. The V end lost 0 bases, the J end lost 9 bases, and 9 bases lay between the germline ends. Germline loops: CDR1 SGHTA, CDR2 FQGTGA. The CDR3 reads CASSLTKMGSPLHF. CDR3 nucleotides: TGTGCCAGCAGCTTAACGAAAATGGGTTCACCCCTCCACTTT.